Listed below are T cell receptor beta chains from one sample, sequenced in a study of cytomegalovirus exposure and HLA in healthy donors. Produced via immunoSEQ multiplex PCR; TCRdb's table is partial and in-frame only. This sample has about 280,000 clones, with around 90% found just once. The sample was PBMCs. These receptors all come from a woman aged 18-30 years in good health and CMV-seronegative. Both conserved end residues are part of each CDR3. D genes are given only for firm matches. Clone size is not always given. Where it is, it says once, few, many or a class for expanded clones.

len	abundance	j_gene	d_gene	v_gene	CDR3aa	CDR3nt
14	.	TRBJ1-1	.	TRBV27	CASSFRQSGTEAFF	TGTGCCAGCAGTTTCCGACAGTCTGGCACTGAAGCTTTCTTT
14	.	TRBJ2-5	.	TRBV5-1	CASSLEVVSETQYF	TGCGCCAGCAGCTTGGAAGTAGTTTCGGAGACCCAGTACTTC
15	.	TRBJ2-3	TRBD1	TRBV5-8	CASSPGQGWTDTQYF	TGTGCCAGCAGCCCGGGACAGGGGTGGACAGATACGCAGTATTTT
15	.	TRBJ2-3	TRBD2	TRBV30	CAWSKQRGAGDTQYF	TGTGCCTGGAGTAAGCAGCGGGGGGCCGGGGATACGCAGTATTTT
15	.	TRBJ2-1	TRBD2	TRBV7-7	CASSSSGGALDEQFF	TGTGCTAGCAGCTCTAGCGGGGGGGCCTTGGATGAGCAGTTCTTC
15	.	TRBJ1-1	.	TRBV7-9	CSSSLRATANTEAFF	TGTTCCAGCAGCTTACGGGCGACAGCGAACACTGAAGCTTTCTTT
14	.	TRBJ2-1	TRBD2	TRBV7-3	CASSTSGGAGEQFF	TGTGCCAGCAGCACTAGCGGGGGGGCCGGTGAGCAGTTCTTC
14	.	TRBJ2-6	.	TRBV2	CATTYQAGANVLTF	TGTGCCACCACGTATCAAGCAGGGGCCAACGTCCTGACTTTC
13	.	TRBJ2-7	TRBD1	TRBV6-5	CASSLRTGNEQYF	TGTGCCAGCAGTCTACGGACAGGGAATGAGCAGTACTTC
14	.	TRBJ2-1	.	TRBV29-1	CSVGQRLSYNEQFF	TGCAGCGTTGGACAGCGCCTCTCCTACAATGAGCAGTTCTTC
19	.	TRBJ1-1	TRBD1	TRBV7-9	CASSLGIGTGGGRDTEAFF	TGTGCCAGCAGCTTAGGGATAGGGACAGGGGGGGGGCGAGACACTGAAGCTTTCTTT
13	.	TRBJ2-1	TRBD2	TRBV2	CASLGLADNEQFF	TGTGCCAGCCTAGGACTAGCAGACAATGAGCAGTTCTTC
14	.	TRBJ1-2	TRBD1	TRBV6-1	CASSEGQGNYGYTF	TGTGCCAGCAGTGAGGGACAGGGAAACTATGGCTACACCTTC
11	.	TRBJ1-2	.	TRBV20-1	CSARFFGDYTF	TGCAGTGCTAGATTTTTCGGGGACTACACCTTC
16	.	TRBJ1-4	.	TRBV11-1	CASSLMGASTNEKLFF	TGTGCCAGCAGCTTAATGGGGGCCTCAACTAATGAAAAACTGTTTTTT
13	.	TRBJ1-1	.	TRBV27	CASSFGMNTEAFF	TGTGCCAGCAGTTTCGGTATGAACACTGAAGCTTTCTTT
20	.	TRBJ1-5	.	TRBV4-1	CASSQDPFPSPDSSDQPQHF	TGCGCCAGCAGCCAAGACCCCTTCCCATCCCCGGACAGTAGCGATCAGCCCCAGCATTTT
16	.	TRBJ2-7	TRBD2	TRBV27	CASSLSGGAGTNEQYF	TGTGCCAGCAGTCTTAGCGGGGGGGCCGGTACCAACGAGCAGTACTTC
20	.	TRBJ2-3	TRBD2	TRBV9	CASSVEWGSGGRGDTDTQYF	TGTGCCAGCAGCGTAGAGTGGGGTAGCGGGGGACGTGGAGACACAGATACGCAGTATTTT
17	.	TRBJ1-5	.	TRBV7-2	CASSLESWAGPGQPQHF	TGTGCCAGCAGCTTAGAGTCGTGGGCAGGGCCCGGTCAGCCCCAGCATTTT
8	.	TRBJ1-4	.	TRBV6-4	CASSDCNF	TGTGCCAGCAGTGACTGTAATTTT
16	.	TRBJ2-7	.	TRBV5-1	CASSLAVVRSRPEQYF	TGCGCCAGCAGCTTGGCCGTTGTCCGATCGCGTCCCGAGCAGTACTTC
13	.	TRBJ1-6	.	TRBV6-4	CASSETPNSPLHF	TGTGCCAGCAGTGAAACACCGAATTCACCCCTCCACTTT
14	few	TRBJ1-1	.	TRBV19	CASSMRSGDTEAFF	TGTGCCAGTAGTATGCGGAGCGGGGACACTGAAGCTTTCTTT
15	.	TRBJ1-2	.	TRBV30	CAWSAASLHPGGYTF	TGTGCCTGGAGTGCCGCCTCGTTACATCCGGGGGGCTACACCTTC
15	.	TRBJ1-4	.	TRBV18	CASSPNRDGVEKLFF	TGTGCCAGCTCACCGAACAGGGATGGCGTTGAAAAACTGTTTTTT
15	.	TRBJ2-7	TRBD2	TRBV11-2	CASSLALREGYEQYF	TGTGCCAGCAGCTTAGCTCTTAGGGAGGGCTACGAGCAGTACTTC
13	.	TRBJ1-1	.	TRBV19	CASSIDRVTEAFF	TGTGCCAGTAGTATAGACAGGGTCACTGAAGCTTTCTTT